The 25 T cell receptor beta chains below were found in one sample sequenced in a study of blood T cells in healthy people across ages. The authors ran a second PCR of about 7 to 12 cycles using a sample-barcoded 5' primer and a J-beta primer mix. Using its own MiXCR run on the 5' RACE reads, TCRdb lists one record per CDR3 protein. Of about 1 million distinct CDR3 sequences in the sample, less than 50% were seen once. Specimen: blood. All receptors derive from a woman aged 55-75 years in good health.

There are a few counts of this clonotype. Compared with germline, one end of the junction differs, possibly owing to a read error. The chain combines TRBV3-1 with TRBJ2-5; D is perhaps TRBD2 (6 bases). CDR1 is LGHDT, CDR2 YNNKEL, per germline (reference sequence). The CDR3 totals 15 residues. CDR3: CASSQDGEEGETQYF. DNA of the CDR3: TGTGCCAGCAGTCAAGACGGGGAGGAGGGAGAGACCCAGTACTTC.

The chain joins TRBV20-1 to TRBJ1-5; 9 bases fit TRBD1. The CDR3 is made up of 16 amino acids. CDR1 and CDR2 from the germline V gene are DFQATT and SNEGSKA (reference sequence). V lost 0 bases to trimming and J lost 3 bases; unmatched junction nucleotides: 6. The CDR3 reads CSARDWTGAYNQPQHF. For the CDR3, the DNA is TGCAGTGCTAGAGATTGGACAGGGGCGTACAATCAGCCCCAGCATTTT.

In DNA form, the CDR3 reads TGCAGACCGGGACAGGGCTGGGAAGACATTCAGTACTTC. Its translation: CRPGQGWEDIQYF. The gene calls are TRBV20-1 and TRBJ2-4; 9 bases match TRBD1. Germline lookup yields CDR1 DFQATT and CDR2 SNEGSKA (reference sequence). CDR3 length: 13 amino acids.

The rearrangement links TRBV29-1 to TRBJ1-2; weak D call: TRBD1 (5 bases). Trimming stripped 6 bases from V and 0 bases from J, with 8 bases between. In germline, CDR1 is SQVTM, CDR2 ANQGSEA. The CDR3 length is 12 residues. CDR3 region: CSVRASNYGYTF. The CDR3 DNA follows: TGCAGCGTCAGGGCTTCTAACTATGGCTACACCTTC.

V gene TRBV14 combines with J gene TRBJ2-4; TRBD2 is a possible D gene (6 bases). This CDR3 contains 13 residues. V lost 1 base and J lost 13, with 14 bases in between. Germline CDR1 and CDR2: SGHDN and FVKESK. The CDR3: CASSQAGVWEQYF. The CDR3, as DNA: TGTGCCAGCAGCCAAGCGGGAGTGTGGGAGCAGTACTTC. Filled out from reference TRBV14 and TRBJ2-4, the complete variable domain reads EAGVTQFPSHSVIEKGQTVTLRCDPISGHDNLYWYRRVMGKEIKFLLHFVKESKQDESGMPNNRFLAERTGGTYSTLKVQPAELEDSGVYFCASSQAGVWEQYFGAGTRLSVL.

The chain recombines TRBV6-5 with TRBJ2-1; TRBD2 matches 12 bases. V was clipped by 7 bases and J by 7 bases; unmatched bases: 5. The CDR3 has 14 residues. CDR1 is MNHEY and CDR2 is SVGAGI in the germline V gene. Here the CDR3 DNA reads TGTGCCAGCATTAGGACTAGCGGGAAGAATGAGCAGTTCTTC. Protein product: CASIRTSGKNEQFF.

This clonotype was seen once. This sequence joins TRBV6-1 and TRBJ2-7; possible D gene TRBD1, 8 bases. The CDR3 extends over 14 amino acids. V lost 6 bases and J lost 5, with 17 bases in between. Per the germline V gene, CDR1 is MNHNS and CDR2 is SASEGT. CDR3 bases: TGTGCCAGCAGCGGGGGGACAGGAAGGAACGAGCAGTACTTC. This codes for CASSGGTGRNEQYF.

The J gene is TRBJ1-5, the V gene TRBV4-2, with D hard to call. This CDR3 comprises 16 residues. The germline V gene has CDR1 LGHNA and CDR2 YNFKEQ. Trimming cost V 1 base and J 2 bases, with 12 bases left between them. The CDR3 nucleotides are TGTGCCAGCAGCCAAGCGAGTATTACTGGCAATCAGCCCCAGCATTTT. Amino acid sequence: CASSQASITGNQPQHF.

This clonotype has only one observation. A junction end diverges from the germline sequence, so it may reflect a read error. The chain couples TRBV27 to TRBJ2-7; D not resolved. Germline CDR1 and CDR2: MNHEY and SMNVEV (reference sequence). The CDR3 runs 13 residues. This chain's CDR3 is CGSRKDGSYEQYF. In nucleotides, the CDR3 is TGTGGCAGCAGAAAAGACGGATCCTACGAGCAGTACTTC.

This clonotype appeared once. J is TRBJ2-7 and V is TRBV18, with TRBD2 as a possible D gene (6 bases). Germline CDR1 KGHSH, CDR2 LQKENI. With 5 bases removed from V and 0 bases from J, the gap between germline ends came to 11 bases. This CDR3 has 14 amino acids. CDR3 amino acids: CASSARENSYEQYF. DNA of the CDR3: TGTGCCAGCTCAGCTCGGGAGAACTCCTACGAGCAGTACTTC.

This chain uses TRBV6-1 with TRBJ1-2; 10 bases are shared with TRBD1. This CDR3 region has 13 residues. Trimming cost V 7 bases and J 4 bases; bases outside gene matches: 3. Germline assignment: CDR1 MNHNS and CDR2 SASEGT. The CDR3 nucleotides are TGTGCCAGCAAGACAGGGGGCTTCTATGGCTACACCTTC. As protein: CASKTGGFYGYTF.

This clonotype was seen only once. The rearrangement uses TRBV7-8 and TRBJ1-5; 7 nucleotides match TRBD1. This CDR3 comprises 16 residues. Germline assignment: CDR1 SGHVS and CDR2 FQNEAQ. Trimming took 1 base from V and 0 from J; bases not matched to a gene: 3. The chain's CDR3 is CASSLDRTGSNQPQHF. In DNA form, the CDR3 reads TGTGCCAGCAGCTTAGATCGGACAGGTAGCAATCAGCCCCAGCATTTT. The whole variable domain, remainder taken from reference TRBV7-8 and TRBJ1-5, is GAGVSQSPRYKVAKRGQDVALRCDPISGHVSLFWYQQALGQGPEFLTYFQNEAQLDKSGLPSDRFFAERPEGSVSTLKIQRTQQEDSAVYLCASSLDRTGSNQPQHFGDGTRLSIL.

The chain recombines TRBV5-6 with TRBJ2-5; D is perhaps TRBD1 (6 bases). Per germline, CDR1 SGHDT and CDR2 YYEEEE. The CDR3 spans 16 residues. The V gene lost 4 bases and the J gene lost 4 bases, with 20 bases spanning the gap. CDR3 DNA sequence: TGTGCCAGCAGCCCGGACCCACAGGGACCACCAGAGACCCAGTACTTC. This encodes CASSPDPQGPPETQYF. The variable domain in full, with the rest retrieved from reference TRBV5-6 and TRBJ2-5, is DAGVTQSPTHLIKTRGQQVTLRCSPKSGHDTVSWYQQALGQGPQFIFQYYEEEERQRGNFPDRFSGHQFPNYSSELNVNALLLGDSALYLCASSPDPQGPPETQYFGPGTRLLVL.

CDR3 protein: CSAAGGGGDEQFF. The CDR3 DNA reads TGCAGTGCCGCGGGGGGTGGGGGCGATGAGCAGTTCTTC. The chain employs TRBV20-1 and TRBJ2-1; 8 bases agree with TRBD2. The junction had 9 bases not matched to a gene; V was cut back by 6 bases and J by 8 bases. This CDR3 comprises 13 residues. Per germline, CDR1 DFQATT and CDR2 SNEGSKA (reference sequence).

CDR3 region: CASSLVRATGELFF. CDR3 DNA: TGTGCCAGCAGCTTAGTCAGGGCTACCGGGGAGCTGTTTTTT. This chain connects TRBV7-2 to TRBJ2-2, with D possibly TRBD1 on 5 matching bases. Per germline, CDR1 SGHTA and CDR2 FQGNSA. The length of the CDR3 is 14 residues. Trimming removed 1 base from V and 5 bases from J, with 8 bases in between.

This clonotype was seen only a few times. The gene calls are TRBV6-5 and TRBJ1-2; TRBD1 matches 10 bases. CDR1 is MNHEY and CDR2 is SVGAGI in the germline V gene. V dropped 5 bases and J dropped 7; count of bases not matched to a gene: 7. The CDR3 contains 14 residues. The CDR3 protein is CASSLGQGVGGYTF. The CDR3 DNA follows: TGTGCCAGCAGTCTCGGACAGGGGGTTGGTGGCTACACCTTC.

This clonotype was counted between two and nine times. The chain combines TRBV24-1 with TRBJ2-1; D may be TRBD1 or TRBD2 (5 bases each). Germline lookup yields CDR1 KGHDR and CDR2 SFDVKD. V dropped 5 bases and J dropped 5 bases, with 9 bases sitting between them. The CDR3 spans 13 residues. The CDR3 region has the DNA TGTGCCACCAGTGTGGGACCGAACAATGAGCAGTTCTTC. This gives the protein CATSVGPNNEQFF.

The chain uses TRBV20-1 and TRBJ1-1, with a weak D call TRBD1 (5 bases). Trimming left V 3 bases short and J 7 bases short, with 6 bases between. CDR3 length equals 10 residues. Germline values: CDR1 DFQATT, CDR2 SNEGSKA (reference sequence). The CDR3: CSARTVEAFF. The DNA for the CDR3 is TGCAGTGCTAGGACAGTTGAAGCTTTCTTT.

The genes are TRBV27 and TRBJ2-7; 7 bases line up with TRBD1. Per the germline V gene, CDR1 is MNHEY and CDR2 is SMNVEV (reference sequence). The J segment lost 6 bases and the V segment lost 3 bases, leaving 8 bases of the junction unmatched. The CDR3 has 14 amino acids. The CDR3 region has the DNA TGTGCCAGCAGTTTGGACAGGTCGGGATTCGAGCAGTACTTC. Protein: CASSLDRSGFEQYF.

This clonotype was counted a single time. V gene TRBV5-1 combines with J gene TRBJ1-2; TRBD1 is a possible D gene (5 bases). The CDR3 totals 14 residues. The V gene's germline CDR1 is SGHRS and CDR2 YFSETQ. Trimming took 0 bases from V and 7 from J, leaving 13 bases between them. CDR3 in amino acids: CASSLGQLLSGYTF. CDR3 nucleotide sequence: TGCGCCAGCAGCTTGGGACAGCTACTAAGTGGCTACACCTTC.

The chain combines TRBV5-1 with TRBJ2-3, with D maybe TRBD1 (5 bases). Germline values: CDR1 SGHRS, CDR2 YFSETQ. V lost 0 bases and J 5 bases, leaving 16 bases between the germline ends. CDR3 length equals 16 residues. The CDR3 nucleotides are TGCGCCAGCAGCTTGGCCTTCACAGGAGTCCAAGATACGCAGTATTTT. This translates into CASSLAFTGVQDTQYF.

The V gene is TRBV7-6, the J gene TRBJ2-7, with 8 nucleotides matching TRBD2. The CDR3 runs 17 residues. Germline CDR1 SGHVS, CDR2 FNYEAQ. The junction had 16 bases not matched to a gene; V was cut back by 4 bases and J by 5 bases. CDR3 DNA sequence: TGTGCCAGCAGCTCAGCTTCGGGAGGGGGGGTCCCCAACGAGCAGTACTTC. Its translation is CASSSASGGGVPNEQYF.

V gene TRBV5-1 combines with J gene TRBJ2-5, with TRBD2 as a possible D gene (6 bases). The J call may be faulty, since TRBJ2-7 better matches the DNA end. The length of the CDR3 is 16 residues. Per the germline V gene, CDR1 is SGHRS and CDR2 is YFSETQ. CDR3 coding DNA: TGCGCCAGCAGCTTGGGGAGGGACCCCCCACTACCCGAGCAGTACTTC. Residues: CASSLGRDPPLPEQYF.

The chain links TRBV6-5 to TRBJ2-1, with TRBD2 identical over 8 bases. CDR1 and CDR2 (germline): MNHEY, SVGAGI. Germline trimming cut 8 bases from V and 7 bases from J; bases unmatched to any gene: 13. CDR3 length: 15 residues. This CDR3 is CASPFVREAGNEQFF. The CDR3 coding sequence is TGTGCCAGCCCCTTTGTGCGGGAGGCTGGGAATGAGCAGTTCTTC.

This clonotype showed up just a few times. This chain links TRBV12-3 or TRBV12-4 with TRBJ2-4, with D maybe TRBD1 (6 bases). Between the trimmed V and J ends, which lost 6 bases and 5 bases, there was a span of 14 bases. CDR3 length: 14 residues. The DNA of the CDR3 is TGTGCCAGCAGCCCGCAGGGGCGCGAAAACATTCAGTACTTC. It specifies CASSPQGRENIQYF.